This TCR beta chain was sequenced during a study of beta chain features in type 1 diabetes. Study-level results: Researchers could not determine here whether HLA type influences TCRB rearrangement. A moderate, significant TCRB CDR3 shortening appeared in type 1 diabetes across four CD4+ subsets.

The V gene's germline CDR1 is SGDLS and CDR2 YYNGEE. V lost 0 bases and J 0 bases, leaving 7 bases between the germline ends. This CDR3 is 15 amino acids long. Since all of the isolated RNA was reverse transcribed, expressed TCRB transcripts were what got sequenced. Repertoires were generated with immunoSEQ multiplex PCR, while TCRdb's copy carries only in-frame clones and drops some. This table holds 680,000 or so clones, 13% found once. Note on this clone: Its antigen is undetermined.

The genes are TRBV9 and TRBJ1-3; unclear D gene. Sequenced: naive CD4+ T cells from blood. This clonotype originated in a man younger than 30 with type 1 diabetes. CDR3 sequence reads: CASSVGSFSGNTIYF. The CDR3 DNA reads as TGTGCCAGCAGCGTAGGATCCTTCTCTGGAAACACCATATATTTT.